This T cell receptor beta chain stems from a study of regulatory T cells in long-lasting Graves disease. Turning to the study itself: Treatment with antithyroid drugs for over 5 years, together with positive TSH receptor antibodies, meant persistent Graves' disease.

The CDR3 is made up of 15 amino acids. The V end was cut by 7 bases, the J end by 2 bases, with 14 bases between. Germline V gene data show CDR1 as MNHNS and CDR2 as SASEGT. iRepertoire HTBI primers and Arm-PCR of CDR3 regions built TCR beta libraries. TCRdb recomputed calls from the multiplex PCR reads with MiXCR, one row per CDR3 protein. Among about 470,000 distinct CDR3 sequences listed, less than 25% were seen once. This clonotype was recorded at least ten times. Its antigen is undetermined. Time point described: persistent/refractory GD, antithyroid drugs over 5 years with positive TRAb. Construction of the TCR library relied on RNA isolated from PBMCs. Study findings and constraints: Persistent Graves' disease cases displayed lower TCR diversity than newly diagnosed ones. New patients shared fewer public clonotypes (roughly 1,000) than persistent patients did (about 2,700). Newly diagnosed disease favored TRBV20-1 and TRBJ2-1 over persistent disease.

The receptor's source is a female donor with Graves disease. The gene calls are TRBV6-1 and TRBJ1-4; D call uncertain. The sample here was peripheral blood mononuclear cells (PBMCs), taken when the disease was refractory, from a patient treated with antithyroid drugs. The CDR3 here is CASKKTENTNEKLFF. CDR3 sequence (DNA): TGTGCCAGCAAGAAAACGGAGAACACTAATGAAAAACTGTTTTTT.